A single sample gave rise to the 29 T cell receptor beta chains below, sequenced in a study of T cells in Graves' hyperthyroidism and ophthalmopathy. Regions amplified from RNA transcripts were the TCR beta CDR3 regions. Carried out on the TCR CDR3, a first-round RT-PCR used the HTBI primer set. One entry per CDR3 protein, called by TCRdb with MiXCR from the multiplex PCR reads. The sample holds more than 300,000 distinct CDR3 sequences, under 20% seen once. Sequenced material: blood. Source of these receptors: a young man with Graves' ophthalmopathy.

V gene TRBV7-2 combines with J gene TRBJ2-3, with 9 bases fitting TRBD2. Germline V lookup: CDR1 SGHTA, CDR2 FQGNSA. Trimming cost V 4 bases and J 6 bases; bases outside gene matches: 11. CDR3 length: 16 residues. The CDR3 DNA sequence: TGTGCCAGCAGCTACCGCGGCGGGAGGGCCTTGGATACGCAGTATTTT. Its protein is CASSYRGGRALDTQYF.

This chain joins TRBV6-1 and TRBJ1-1; D is ambiguous. CDR3 length equals 13 residues. Trimming pared 7 bases from V and 0 bases from J, leaving 9 bases between. The V gene's germline CDR1 is MNHNS and CDR2 SASEGT. The CDR3 DNA follows: TGTGCCAGCACTAGCGGCATGAACACTGAAGCTTTCTTT. It translates to CASTSGMNTEAFF.

The chain joins TRBV4-1 to TRBJ2-5, with 8 positions matching TRBD2. This CDR3 has 14 residues. The V and J ends lost 1 base and 5 bases, in that order; junction bases with no gene match: 3. Germline V gene data show CDR1 as MGHRA and CDR2 as YSYEKL. The CDR3 spells CASSQAGGGETQYF. For the CDR3, the DNA is TGCGCCAGCAGCCAAGCGGGGGGGGGGGAGACCCAGTACTTC.

V is TRBV10-1 and J is TRBJ2-7, with D tentatively TRBD1 (6 bases). Trimming stripped 5 bases from V and 4 bases from J, with 18 bases between. The germline V gene has CDR1 WNHNN and CDR2 SYGVQD (reference sequence). The CDR3 is made up of 15 amino acids. The DNA of the CDR3 is TGCGCCAGCAGTAAATCAGGGGCAGGCTCTTACGAGCAGTACTTC. It encodes CASSKSGAGSYEQYF.

The CDR3 region is CASSVEGGNTGELFF. The CDR3 coding sequence is TGTGCCAGCAGTGTGGAGGGGGGAAACACCGGGGAGCTGTTTTTT. The chain combines TRBV2 with TRBJ2-2; the D call may be TRBD1 or TRBD2 (6 bases each). Trimming cost V 4 bases and J 2 bases, with 11 bases left between them. Germline CDR1 and CDR2: SNHLY and FYNNEI. The CDR3 is 15 residues long. The variable domain in full, completed from reference TRBV2 and TRBJ2-2, reads EPEVTQTPSHQVTQMGQEVILRCVPISNHLYFYWYRQILGQKVEFLVSFYNNEISEKSEIFDDQFSVERPDGSNFTLKIRSTKLEDSAMYFCASSVEGGNTGELFFGEGSRLTVL.

The chain couples TRBV3-1 to TRBJ1-2; 9 bases agree with TRBD1. The CDR3 consists of 16 residues. Germline CDR1 reads LGHDT; CDR2 reads YNNKEL (reference sequence). V gave up 4 bases and J gave up 5 bases; unmatched junction bases: 11. The CDR3 spells CASSPSGTGIGYGYTF. In nucleotides, the CDR3 is TGTGCCAGCAGCCCCTCCGGGACAGGGATAGGATATGGCTACACCTTC.

This clonotype was seen at least ten times. This chain links TRBV9 with TRBJ1-4; D is ambiguous. V lost 0 bases to trimming and J lost 13 bases, with 16 bases between them. Germline CDR1 SGDLS, CDR2 YYNGEE. The CDR3 length is 14 residues. CDR3 bases: TGTGCCAGCAGCGTAGATCACCCTTCGGACGGACTGTTTTTT. This translates into CASSVDHPSDGLFF.

This clonotype has at least ten counts. The chain employs TRBV18 and TRBJ2-3, with a tentative D call TRBD1 (6 bases). V was clipped by 2 bases and J by 4 bases, with 7 bases between them. Germline CDR1 and CDR2: KGHSH and LQKENI. The CDR3 is 13 amino acids. The CDR3 DNA follows: TGTGCCAGCTCACCAGGACAGCCAGATACGCAGTATTTT. Translated, it gives CASSPGQPDTQYF. Together with reference TRBV18 and TRBJ2-3, the CDR3 gives the full variable domain: NAGVMQNPRHLVRRRGQEARLRCSPMKGHSHVYWYRQLPEEGLKFMVYLQKENIIDESGMPKERFSAEFPKEGPSILRIQQVVRGDSAAYFCASSPGQPDTQYFGPGTRLTVL.

The V gene is TRBV7-9, the J gene TRBJ2-2; D possibly corresponds to TRBD2 (5 bases). Germline V gene data show CDR1 as SEHNR and CDR2 as FQNEAQ (reference sequence). The V end was cut by 1 base, the J end by 6 bases, with 9 bases between. The CDR3 consists of 14 residues. CDR3 nucleotide sequence: TGTGCCAGCAGCTTAGGGACTTCGCCCGGGGAGCTGTTTTTT. Translation: CASSLGTSPGELFF.

V gene TRBV5-5 combines with J gene TRBJ2-7; perhaps TRBD1 as D (6 bases). Trimming shortened V by 0 bases and J by 3 bases, and 16 bases separated the two germline ends. The germline V gene encodes CDR1 SGHKS and CDR2 YYEKEE (reference sequence). The CDR3 runs 16 residues. CDR3 amino acids: CASSLALTGIYYEQYF. The CDR3 nucleotides read TGTGCCAGCAGCTTGGCACTTACAGGGATTTACTACGAGCAGTACTTC.

This clonotype was recorded a few times. This sequence joins TRBV5-5 and TRBJ2-2; 8 bases match TRBD2. The CDR3 is 17 residues long. Trimming removed 6 bases from V and 1 base from J; junction bases left unmatched: 11. Germline V lookup: CDR1 SGHKS, CDR2 YYEKEE (reference sequence). The CDR3 DNA follows: TGTGCCAGCACCCACCAATGGCGGGGGGTGAACACCGGGGAGCTGTTTTTT. Translating it yields CASTHQWRGVNTGELFF.

The genes are TRBV5-5 and TRBJ2-1, with 7 nucleotides matching TRBD1. With 6 bases clipped from V and 10 bases from J, the junction kept 16 bases outside the gene matches. The CDR3 consists of 15 residues. Germline values: CDR1 SGHKS, CDR2 YYEKEE (reference sequence). CDR3 DNA: TGTGCCAGCACCCGGGAACAGGGGCAATTCGGGGAGCAGTTCTTC. Protein product: CASTREQGQFGEQFF.

V usage is TRBV25-1 and J usage is TRBJ2-7; D ambiguous. Deletions cut 5 bases from V and 0 bases from J, with 11 bases between. The CDR3 is 14 residues long. The germline V gene has CDR1 MGHDK and CDR2 SYGVNS. The CDR3 protein is CASSPGDFSYEQYF. CDR3 nucleotides: TGTGCCAGCAGTCCTGGTGACTTCTCCTACGAGCAGTACTTC.

This chain connects TRBV24-1 to TRBJ1-1; D unclear. Germline lookup yields CDR1 KGHDR and CDR2 SFDVKD. The CDR3 extends over 11 amino acids. V gave up 4 bases and J gave up 8 bases, with 7 bases separating them. CDR3 sequence reads: CATSDNREAFF. Here the CDR3 DNA reads TGTGCCACCAGTGACAACAGAGAAGCTTTCTTT.

The rearrangement uses TRBV27 and TRBJ2-1, with 9 positions matching TRBD2. The CDR3 consists of 16 residues. The V gene's germline CDR1 is MNHEY and CDR2 SMNVEV (reference sequence). The V segment lost 5 bases and the J segment 2 bases; nucleotides outside the gene matches: 7. CDR3 nucleotides: TGTGCCAGCAGTCTGCTGACTAGCGGCACCTACAATGAGCAGTTCTTC. This encodes CASSLLTSGTYNEQFF.

In this sample, this clonotype turned up a few times. This CDR3 is CASSYSAGRGEKLFF. The CDR3 DNA sequence: TGTGCCAGCAGTTACTCGGCCGGCAGGGGTGAAAAACTGTTTTTT. The rearrangement links TRBV6-6 to TRBJ1-4, with D perhaps matching TRBD1 (6 bases). Germline lookup yields CDR1 MNHNY and CDR2 SVGAGI (reference sequence). The CDR3 runs to 15 residues. Trimming removed 0 bases at V and 7 bases at J, with 12 bases between.

The CDR3 bases are TGTGCCATCATGGGAGTGGGGGAGACCTCTGGAAACACCATATATTTT. It codes for CAIMGVGETSGNTIYF. The rearrangement uses TRBV10-3 and TRBJ1-3; TRBD1 is a possible D gene (5 bases). Trimming took 7 bases from V and 0 from J, leaving 16 bases between them. Germline CDR1 ENHRY, CDR2 SYGVKD. The CDR3 covers 16 residues.

This clonotype occurred many times. This sequence joins TRBV9 and TRBJ1-1, with TRBD1 as a possible D gene (5 bases). The CDR3 consists of 16 residues. V was pared by 0 bases and J by 3 bases, with 15 bases between. In germline, CDR1 is SGDLS, CDR2 YYNGEE. The CDR3 region has the DNA TGTGCCAGCAGCGTAGCGGGCGGGACGGATGACACTGAAGCTTTCTTT. Encoded protein: CASSVAGGTDDTEAFF. Combining the CDR3 with reference TRBV9 and TRBJ1-1 gives the whole variable domain DSGVTQTPKHLITATGQRVTLRCSPRSGDLSVYWYQQSLDQGLQFLIQYYNGEERAKGNILERFSAQQFPDLHSELNLSSLELGDSALYFCASSVAGGTDDTEAFFGQGTRLTVV.

This clonotype was counted many times. The chain uses TRBV11-2 and TRBJ2-7; unclear D gene. Germline lookup yields CDR1 SGHAT and CDR2 FQNNGV. V lost 0 bases and J lost 2, with 5 bases in between. This CDR3 is 13 amino acids long. For the CDR3, the DNA is TGTGCCAGCAGCTTAGATCGGACCTACGAGCAGTACTTC. Its protein product is CASSLDRTYEQYF.

This clonotype was recorded once. The genes are TRBV20-1 and TRBJ1-5, with D possibly TRBD1 on 5 matching bases. Deletions cut 5 bases from V and 0 bases from J, with 14 bases between. The CDR3 is 15 residues long. Germline V gene lookup returns CDR1 DFQATT and CDR2 SNEGSKA (reference sequence). The CDR3 DNA reads TGCAGTGCTTGGGGCCCAGGATATAGCAATCAGCCCCAGCATTTT. Translated: CSAWGPGYSNQPQHF.

Many counts were recorded for this clonotype. The chain combines TRBV7-9 with TRBJ2-1; tentative D call: TRBD2 (6 bases). The germline V and J ends were trimmed by 1 base and 8 bases, with 18 bases remaining between them. The CDR3 totals 16 residues. Germline V gene data show CDR1 as SEHNR and CDR2 as FQNEAQ (reference sequence). The CDR3 sequence is CASSLVGASWEDEQFF. CDR3 nucleotides: TGTGCCAGCAGCTTAGTCGGCGCATCCTGGGAGGATGAGCAGTTCTTC.

This clonotype was seen repeatedly, ten times or more. The chain combines TRBV7-3 with TRBJ2-1; a weak D match, TRBD2 (6 bases). In germline, CDR1 is SGHTA, CDR2 FQGTGA. The V and J ends lost 5 bases and 3 bases respectively, with 14 bases between them. CDR3 length equals 15 residues. The CDR3 protein is CASSPRDGNYNEQFF. CDR3 coding DNA: TGTGCCAGCAGCCCGCGGGACGGGAACTACAATGAGCAGTTCTTC.

This clonotype was seen at least ten times. The rearrangement uses TRBV7-2 and TRBJ2-7, with 7 bases aligning to TRBD1. J was trimmed by 0 bases and V by 5 bases; bases with no gene match: 10. The CDR3 length is 16 residues. Per the germline V gene, CDR1 is SGHTA and CDR2 is FQGNSA. CDR3 sequence: CASSRQGAPTSYEQYF. The CDR3, as DNA: TGTGCCAGCAGCCGACAGGGCGCTCCGACCTCCTACGAGCAGTACTTC.

This clonotype was counted at least ten times. The chain links TRBV7-3 to TRBJ2-3; maybe TRBD2 (5 bases). V was clipped by 3 bases and J by 0 bases, with 16 bases between them. The CDR3 runs 17 residues. In germline, CDR1 is SGHTA, CDR2 FQGTGA. This chain's CDR3 is CASSLGSSPLSTDTQYF. Here the CDR3 DNA reads TGTGCCAGCAGCTTGGGTTCTAGCCCACTTAGCACAGATACGCAGTATTTT. Supplemented by reference TRBV7-3 and TRBJ2-3, the full variable domain reads GAGVSQTPSNKVTEKGKYVELRCDPISGHTALYWYRQSLGQGPEFLIYFQGTGAADDSGLPNDRFFAVRPEGSVSTLKIQRTERGDSAVYLCASSLGSSPLSTDTQYFGPGTRLTVL.

This clonotype was observed a handful of times. V and J are TRBV4-1 and TRBJ1-4; a possible D gene is TRBD1 (5 bases). This CDR3 has 12 amino acids. Germline CDR1 reads MGHRA; CDR2 reads YSYEKL. V gave up 4 bases and J gave up 11 bases, with 11 bases separating them. This CDR3 reads CASSPIGVKLFF. For the CDR3, the DNA is TGCGCCAGCAGCCCAATAGGGGTGAAACTGTTTTTT.

This clonotype appeared many times. The V call is TRBV11-2, the J call TRBJ1-3, with TRBD1 as a possible D gene (6 bases). Per the germline V gene, CDR1 is SGHAT and CDR2 is FQNNGV. With 2 bases removed from V and 4 bases from J, the gap between germline ends came to 9 bases. This CDR3 comprises 14 residues. Here the CDR3 DNA reads TGTGCCAGCAGCTTAACAGGGAACGGAAACACCATATATTTT. Encoded protein: CASSLTGNGNTIYF.

V and J are TRBV7-9 and TRBJ1-4; a possible D gene is TRBD1 (5 bases). This CDR3 has 14 amino acids. Germline loops: CDR1 SEHNR, CDR2 FQNEAQ (reference sequence). Trimming left V 5 bases short and J 6 bases short, with 13 bases between. The CDR3 region is CASSETGLDEKLFF. CDR3 DNA: TGTGCCAGCAGCGAAACGGGGCTCGATGAAAAACTGTTTTTT.

This clonotype was found many times. The chain links TRBV2 to TRBJ1-5, with D possibly being TRBD1 (6 bases). V lost 7 bases and J lost 2, with 18 bases in between. There are 16 residues in the CDR3. Germline V lookup: CDR1 SNHLY, CDR2 FYNNEI. The CDR3: CASIGATGPRNQPQHF. CDR3 sequence (DNA): TGTGCCAGCATCGGAGCGACAGGTCCCCGCAATCAGCCCCAGCATTTT.

This clonotype was detected many times. V gene TRBV27 combines with J gene TRBJ2-1; D gene unclear. Germline CDR1 MNHEY, CDR2 SMNVEV (reference sequence). The ends were cut back, 5 bases at V and 9 bases at J, with 11 bases in the middle. The CDR3 is 12 amino acids. CDR3 coding DNA: TGTGCCAGCAGTCCCCCCTCGAGTGAGCAGTTCTTC. Its protein is CASSPPSSEQFF.